The subject of this entry is one T cell receptor beta chain. The table came from immunoSEQ multiplex PCR; TCRdb's copy has only in-frame clones and leaves some out. The sample holds 100,000 to 150,000 clones, roughly 89% seen once. Germline lookup yields CDR1 SGHNT and CDR2 YYREEE (reference sequence). Trimming took 4 bases from V and 5 from J; bases not matched to a gene: 5. The CDR3 is 16 residues long. The sample is drawn from a study of control samples from healthy donors and cancer patients. This TCR was sampled from a man aged 50-59 years with head and neck cancer. The chain has TRBV5-4 and TRBJ2-3; 15 positions match TRBD2. Sequenced input: PBMCs. Here the CDR3 reads CASSPGLAGGIDTQYF. The CDR3 DNA follows: TGTGCCAGCAGCCCGGGACTAGCGGGAGGAATAGATACGCAGTATTTT.